This entry lists 3 T cell receptor beta chains sequenced from one sample in a study of T-cell memory formation after mild COVID-19. TCRdb reprocessed the 5' RACE reads with MiXCR, giving one entry per CDR3 protein. The table has around 450,000 distinct CDR3 sequences, around 20% seen once. Source material: PBMCs or a T cell subset sorted from them (not recorded which). These receptors came from an adult woman who had mild COVID-19 (a few samples of this study predate the infection). Cell type and time point are not known.

The V and J genes are TRBV6-5 and TRBJ1-1; 9 bases align to TRBD1. Germline CDR1 and CDR2: MNHEY and SVGAGI. The CDR3 consists of 17 residues. V dropped 6 bases and J dropped 4; count of bases not matched to a gene: 15. The CDR3 reads CASRQHTGTGWATEAFF. The CDR3 nucleotides are TGTGCCAGCAGACAACACACCGGGACAGGGTGGGCCACTGAAGCTTTCTTT.

The CDR3 reads CASSLFGPGAKNIQYF. The CDR3, as DNA: TGTGCCAGCAGCTTATTTGGGCCGGGGGCCAAAAACATTCAGTACTTC. The genes are TRBV7-3 and TRBJ2-4; D may be TRBD2 (5 bases). Germline-derived CDR1 and CDR2 are SGHTA and FQGTGA. CDR3 length: 16 residues. V lost 2 bases to trimming and J lost 1 base, with 12 bases between them.

Only a few counts were recorded for this clonotype. This rearrangement joins TRBV29-1 to TRBJ2-2, with D possibly TRBD1 on 6 matching bases. This CDR3 has 13 amino acids. Germline assignment: CDR1 SQVTM and CDR2 ANQGSEA. Trimming took off 6 bases at V and 3 bases at J, with 11 bases between the two ends. CDR3 nucleotide sequence: TGCAGCGTCTCCTGGGGGCACACCGGGGAGCTGTTTTTT. Amino acids: CSVSWGHTGELFF.